Listed below are T cell receptor beta chains from one sample, sequenced in a study of blood T cell repertoires in COVID-19. This table comes from immunoSEQ multiplex PCR, and its TCRdb copy is limited to in-frame clones, with some not included. The table has about 340,000 clones, more than 85% seen once; the top ten hold roughly 18%. Sequencing used PBMCs or T cells enriched from blood (not recorded which). The receptors shown here come from a woman younger than 45 who had recovered from COVID-19. Each CDR3 is given with its conserved first and last residue. A D gene is named only where the DNA matches it firmly. Size tells how often a clone was seen (once, few, many) or the class of an expanded clone, and some rows leave it out.

D,size,J,V,CDR3,DNA
NA,NA,TRBJ2-3,TRBV6-5,CASRYTRGQPNTQYF,TGTGCCAGCAGATACACTAGAGGGCAACCCAATACGCAGTATTTT
NA,NA,TRBJ2-5,TRBV6-6,CASSYPSGEETQYF,TGTGCCAGCAGTTACCCGTCGGGGGAGGAGACCCAGTACTTC
TRBD2,NA,TRBJ2-1,TRBV5-1,CASSLDLSGGSTEQFF,TGCGCCAGCAGCTTGGACCTCAGCGGGGGGTCGACTGAGCAGTTCTTC
TRBD2,NA,TRBJ2-1,TRBV28,CASSFPSSGEQFF,TGTGCCAGCAGTTTCCCCTCTAGCGGTGAGCAGTTCTTC
TRBD1,NA,TRBJ1-2,TRBV7-2,CASRRQGAGYTF,TGTGCCAGCAGACGACAGGGGGCCGGCTACACCTTC
TRBD1,NA,TRBJ1-5,TRBV28,CASSPGTGNQPQHF,TGTGCCAGCAGTCCGGGGACAGGCAATCAGCCCCAGCATTTT
NA,NA,TRBJ1-2,TRBV10-3,CAISEPGLRAYGYTF,TGTGCCATCAGTGAGCCGGGACTCCGAGCCTATGGCTACACCTTC
TRBD1,NA,TRBJ2-7,TRBV18,CASSPLTGLGNEQYF,TGTGCCAGCTCACCACTGACAGGGTTAGGAAACGAGCAGTACTTC
NA,NA,TRBJ2-3,TRBV7-3,CASSPGYTDTQYF,TGTGCCAGCAGCCCAGGATACACAGATACGCAGTATTTT
NA,NA,TRBJ2-4,TRBV5-3,CARSLAKNIQYF,TGTGCCAGATCACTAGCCAAAAACATTCAGTACTTC
TRBD1,NA,TRBJ2-7,TRBV25-1,CASSATGQGGSYEQYF,TGTGCCAGCAGTGCCACGGGACAGGGGGGATCCTACGAGCAGTACTTC
NA,once,TRBJ2-1,TRBV4-2,CASSQVEGRGENEQFF,TGTGCCAGCAGCCAAGTAGAGGGCAGGGGGGAAAATGAGCAGTTCTTC
NA,NA,TRBJ2-7,TRBV11-3,CASSLGRGSYEQYF,TGTGCCAGCAGCTTGGGTCGAGGCTCCTACGAGCAGTACTTC
TRBD1,NA,TRBJ1-1,TRBV27,CASRPGTAFPTEAFF,TGTGCCAGCAGACCCGGGACAGCTTTCCCCACTGAAGCTTTCTTT
NA,NA,TRBJ2-2,TRBV5-1,CASSPVTSRTGELFF,TGCGCCAGCAGCCCCGTTACCTCGCGTACCGGGGAGCTGTTTTTT
NA,NA,TRBJ2-7,TRBV6-5,CASSYQGRGYSEQYF,TGTGCCAGCAGTTATCAGGGGCGAGGTTATTCCGAGCAGTACTTC
NA,once,TRBJ1-4,TRBV6-5,CASGDRNEKLFF,TGTGCCAGCGGCGACAGGAATGAAAAACTGTTTTTT
NA,NA,TRBJ2-7,TRBV6-6,CASAASYEQYF,TGTGCCAGCGCGGCCTCCTACGAGCAGTACTTC